Shown below are 9 T cell receptor beta chains from a single sample sequenced in a study of T cell changes during pregnancy in multiple sclerosis. TCRdb's copy holds only in-frame clones and misses some; the assay was immunoSEQ multiplex PCR. Of about 100,000 clones detected, roughly 90% appear once; the ten largest clones hold about 1.8%. Source: peripheral blood, taken after pregnancy. The receptors were gathered from a female donor with multiple sclerosis, enrolled in a pregnancy study.

The chain couples TRBV30 to TRBJ1-1; 9 bases fit TRBD1. V shed 2 bases and J 4 bases; nucleotides not matched to a gene: 2. Germline V gene sequence: CDR1 GTSNPN, CDR2 SVGIG (reference sequence). The CDR3 covers 13 residues. The CDR3 region has the DNA TGTGCCTGGAGTCCGACAGGGGGCACTGAAGCTTTCTTT. This encodes CAWSPTGGTEAFF.

The V gene is TRBV5-1, the J gene TRBJ2-2, with 12 positions matching TRBD2. CDR1 is SGHRS, CDR2 YFSETQ, per germline. After removal of 3 bases from V and 4 bases from J, the junction contained 4 bases not matched to a gene. The CDR3 is made up of 16 amino acids. For the CDR3, the DNA is TGCGCCAGCAGCTGGACTAGCGGGGAGGTCACCGGGGAGCTGTTTTTT. Translating it yields CASSWTSGEVTGELFF.

A few counts support this clone. The chain joins TRBV6-1 to TRBJ2-1; 7 bases are a match to TRBD2. CDR3 length equals 12 residues. Trimming cost V 6 bases and J 7 bases; bases outside gene matches: 3. Germline V gene lookup returns CDR1 MNHNS and CDR2 SASEGT. The CDR3 is CASRTAGNEQFF. The DNA for the CDR3 is TGTGCCAGCAGGACAGCGGGAAATGAGCAGTTCTTC.

The rearrangement joins TRBV10-1 to TRBJ2-7, with D possibly TRBD2 on 5 matching bases. Trimming left V 7 bases short and J 4 bases short, with 14 bases between. The CDR3 contains 13 residues. Germline values: CDR1 WNHNN, CDR2 SYGVQD (reference sequence). The CDR3 loop reads CASTVRAMYEQYF. CDR3 coding DNA: TGCGCCAGCACAGTGAGGGCCATGTACGAGCAGTACTTC.

This chain links TRBV5-4 with TRBJ1-2; TRBD1 matches at 9 bases. V was clipped by 4 bases and J by 3 bases; unmatched bases: 4. The CDR3 sequence is 14 residues long. CDR1 SGHNT and CDR2 YYREEE come from the germline V gene (reference sequence). CDR3 coding DNA: TGTGCCAGCAGCCCTGGGGACAGGGACTATGGCTACACCTTC. Translation gives CASSPGDRDYGYTF.

J is TRBJ2-7 and V is TRBV7-2, with D possibly TRBD2 on 6 matching bases. Deletions cut 6 bases from V and 6 bases from J, with 15 bases between. Per germline, CDR1 SGHTA and CDR2 FQGNSA. The CDR3 has 13 residues. The CDR3 coding sequence is TGTGCCAGCAGTAGATTCGAGGGAGGCGAGCAGTACTTC. This sequence encodes CASSRFEGGEQYF.

The chain employs TRBV4-2 and TRBJ2-7, with D uncertain. The CDR3 consists of 14 residues. The germline V gene encodes CDR1 LGHNA and CDR2 YNFKEQ. Trimming left V 0 bases short and J 0 bases short, with 6 bases between. The DNA for the CDR3 is TGTGCCAGCAGCCAAGATTACAACTCCTACGAGCAGTACTTC. This encodes CASSQDYNSYEQYF.

Only a few counts were recorded for this clone. V usage is TRBV28 and J usage is TRBJ1-5, with TRBD1 as a possible D gene (5 bases). V dropped 4 bases and J dropped 15 bases, with 19 bases sitting between them. The germline gives CDR1 MDHEN, CDR2 SYDVKM. This CDR3 is 13 amino acids long. The CDR3 is CASSSTLDRRRHF. CDR3 DNA: TGTGCCAGCAGTTCTACCCTAGACAGACGGAGGCATTTT.

V is TRBV7-3 and J is TRBJ2-3; 9 bases fit TRBD2. V shed 5 bases and J 0 bases; nucleotides not matched to a gene: 3. Germline V gene sequence: CDR1 SGHTA, CDR2 FQGTGA. CDR3 size: 15 residues. This CDR3 is CASSLAGSSTDTQYF. The CDR3 DNA sequence: TGTGCCAGCAGCCTAGCGGGATCTAGCACAGATACGCAGTATTTT.